The 20 T cell receptor beta chains below all came from one sample that was sequenced in a study of shared clonotypes between healthy human individuals. Sequencing used immunoSEQ multiplex PCR; TCRdb keeps in-frame clones, though not all of them. The repertoire consists of hundreds of thousands of clones, with about 80% occurring once and the leading ten covering around 13%. The sequenced sample was PBMCs. The receptors originated from a woman between 40 and 50 years old in good health. Some clones in this sample may be carry-over from other donors' samples.

The chain links TRBV2 to TRBJ1-2; no definite D call. The CDR3 length is 13 residues. Germline V lookup: CDR1 SNHLY, CDR2 FYNNEI. V lost 1 base to trimming and J lost 3 bases, with 6 bases between them. This chain's CDR3 is CASSEGTDYGYTF. The CDR3 DNA sequence: TGTGCCAGCAGTGAAGGGACGGACTATGGCTACACCTTC. The entire variable domain, with the rest obtained from reference TRBV2 and TRBJ1-2, is as follows: EPEVTQTPSHQVTQMGQEVILRCVPISNHLYFYWYRQILGQKVEFLVSFYNNEISEKSEIFDDQFSVERPDGSNFTLKIRSTKLEDSAMYFCASSEGTDYGYTFGSGTRLTVV.

The chain recombines TRBV7-6 with TRBJ1-2, with D perhaps TRBD1 (5 bases). V lost 4 bases, J lost 2 bases, and 8 bases lay in between. CDR3 length: 13 residues. Germline lookup yields CDR1 SGHVS and CDR2 FNYEAQ. CDR3 nucleotides: TGTGCCAGCAGCTCGTGGGGGAACTATGGCTACACCTTC. Residues: CASSSWGNYGYTF. The entire variable domain, with the rest obtained from reference TRBV7-6 and TRBJ1-2, is as follows: GAGVSQSPRYKVTKRGQDVALRCDPISGHVSLYWYRQALGQGPEFLTYFNYEAQQDKSGLPNDRFSAERPEGSISTLTIQRTEQRDSAMYRCASSSWGNYGYTFGSGTRLTVV.

This chain uses TRBV5-6 with TRBJ2-1, with D perhaps TRBD1 (6 bases). The germline V gene encodes CDR1 SGHDT and CDR2 YYEEEE. The CDR3 length is 14 residues. V was clipped by 5 bases and J by 2 bases, with 11 bases between them. The CDR3 DNA sequence: TGTGCCAGCAGTTTTGGACAGCCCTACAATGAGCAGTTCTTC. It specifies CASSFGQPYNEQFF.

This clone was counted a few times. The rearrangement uses TRBV28 and TRBJ2-4; tentatively, D is TRBD2 (6 bases). Germline-derived CDR1 and CDR2 are MDHEN and SYDVKM. Trimming took off 7 bases at V and 0 bases at J, with 13 bases between the two ends. CDR3 length: 15 residues. The CDR3 spells CASKGTQLAKNIQYF. In nucleotides, the CDR3 is TGTGCCAGCAAGGGGACTCAGCTAGCCAAAAACATTCAGTACTTC. Variable domain in full (rest from reference TRBV28 and TRBJ2-4): DVKVTQSSRYLVKRTGEKVFLECVQDMDHENMFWYRQDPGLGLRLIYFSYDVKMKEKGDIPEGYSVSREKKERFSLILESASTNQTSMYLCASKGTQLAKNIQYFGAGTRLSVL.

A note on this clone: Different DNA sequences within this sample yield the same CDR3. The chain has TRBV21-1 and TRBJ1-1; the D call TRBD1 from the table was never checked on the DNA. TRBV21-1 is a pseudogene locus. The length of the CDR3 is 16 residues. The CDR3 sequence: CASPYQGASMNTEAFF. As DNA, the CDR3 is TGTGCCAGCCCGTACCAGGGTGCGAGTATGAACACTGAAGCTTTCTTT.

This clone has at least ten counts. This CDR3 is also generated by other DNA sequences in the sample. V usage is TRBV29-1 and J usage is TRBJ2-5, with TRBD1 as a possible D gene (6 bases). TRBJ2-7 explains the end of the DNA better; the J call may be wrong. The germline V gene has CDR1 SQVTM and CDR2 ANQGSEA. The CDR3 is 13 residues long. CDR3 in DNA: TGCAGCGTTGAAGGAGGACAGAGCTACGAGCAGTACTTC. This gives the protein CSVEGGQSYEQYF.

This clone has more than one count but fewer than ten. This chain joins TRBV14 and TRBJ2-1; 10 nucleotides match TRBD2. CDR1 and CDR2 (germline): SGHDN, FVKESK. J lost 8 bases, V lost 0 bases, and 7 bases had no gene match. This CDR3 spans 16 amino acids. The CDR3 coding sequence is TGTGCCAGCAGCCAAGATTGGGGACTAGCGATGGATGAGCAGTTCTTC. This sequence encodes CASSQDWGLAMDEQFF.

This chain connects TRBV2 to TRBJ2-1; 16 bases match TRBD2. Germline V gene data show CDR1 as SNHLY and CDR2 as FYNNEI. The J segment lost 14 bases and the V segment lost 4 bases, leaving 11 bases of the junction unmatched. The CDR3 covers 16 residues. The CDR3 region is CASSGDPGLAGGVEFF. The CDR3 region has the DNA TGTGCCAGCAGTGGGGATCCGGGACTAGCGGGAGGGGTGGAGTTCTTC.

In regard to this clone: An end of the junction does not agree with germline; a read error may underlie this. The rearrangement links TRBV5-4 to TRBJ1-1; no clear D. CDR1 and CDR2 from the germline V gene are SGHNT and YYREEE (reference sequence). The CDR3 consists of 15 residues. CDR3 loop: CAGRLRARGGTEAFF. The CDR3 bases are TGTGCCGGCAGGCTACGGGCACGGGGAGGCACTGAAGCTTTCTTT. The full variable domain, completed using reference TRBV5-4 and TRBJ1-1, is ETGVTQSPTHLIKTRGQQVTLRCSSQSGHNTVSWYQQALGQGPQFIFQYYREEENGRGNFPPRFSGLQFPNYSSELNVNALELDDSALYLCAGRLRARGGTEAFFGQGTRLTVV.

The chain combines TRBV10-2 with TRBJ1-1; D is perhaps TRBD1 (6 bases). Germline-derived CDR1 and CDR2 are WSHSY and SAAADI. V was trimmed by 0 bases and J by 5 bases, leaving 10 bases between them. The CDR3 length is 14 residues. CDR3 amino acids: CASSESRGETEAFF. CDR3 nucleotides: TGCGCCAGCAGTGAGTCTAGGGGGGAGACTGAAGCTTTCTTT.

The gene calls are TRBV18 and TRBJ2-1; possible D gene TRBD1, 6 bases. CDR3 length equals 15 residues. Deletions cut 0 bases from V and 2 bases from J, with 8 bases between. Per the germline V gene, CDR1 is KGHSH and CDR2 is LQKENI. CDR3 DNA sequence: TGTGCCAGCTCACCACCGGACAGCCCCTACAATGAGCAGTTCTTC. Its translation is CASSPPDSPYNEQFF. Drawing the rest from reference TRBV18 and TRBJ2-1, the complete variable domain is NAGVMQNPRHLVRRRGQEARLRCSPMKGHSHVYWYRQLPEEGLKFMVYLQKENIIDESGMPKERFSAEFPKEGPSILRIQQVVRGDSAAYFCASSPPDSPYNEQFFGPGTRLTVL.

V is TRBV29-1 and J is TRBJ1-2, with TRBD1 as a possible D gene (6 bases). CDR1 and CDR2 (germline): SQVTM, ANQGSEA. The CDR3 runs to 12 residues. The V end lost 3 bases, the J end lost 4 bases, and 9 bases lay between the germline ends. The CDR3 coding sequence is TGCAGCGTTGATCAGGGGTTCTATGGCTACACCTTC. Its protein product is CSVDQGFYGYTF.

This clone appeared a few times. The chain carries TRBV2 and TRBJ1-3; no reliable D call. With 8 bases removed from V and 0 bases from J, the gap between germline ends came to 5 bases. CDR1 and CDR2 (germline): SNHLY, FYNNEI. This CDR3 region has 12 residues. The CDR3: CASQDSGNTIYF. CDR3 in DNA: TGTGCCAGCCAGGACTCTGGAAACACCATATATTTT.

The chain is built from TRBV5-8 and TRBJ2-3, with TRBD2 matching over 8 bases. CDR1 SGHTS and CDR2 YDEGEE come from the germline V gene. V shed 1 base and J 0 bases; nucleotides not matched to a gene: 4. The CDR3 spans 16 residues. The CDR3 nucleotides are TGTGCCAGCAGCTTGAAACCTAGCGGGAGCACAGATACGCAGTATTTT. Translation: CASSLKPSGSTDTQYF.

The sample holds many counts of this clone. The rearrangement uses TRBV7-9 and TRBJ2-3; a possible D gene is TRBD1 (5 bases). The CDR3 totals 12 residues. Germline V gives CDR1 SEHNR, CDR2 FQNEAQ (reference sequence). Trimming stripped 5 bases from V and 11 bases from J, with 14 bases between. CDR3 DNA sequence: TGTGCCAGCAGCCCTCAGGGAACTGGGCAGTATTTT. Amino acid sequence: CASSPQGTGQYF.

The chain recombines TRBV2 with TRBJ2-1; 9 positions agree with TRBD2. Germline lookup yields CDR1 SNHLY and CDR2 FYNNEI. V shed 9 bases, J shed 1 base, and the junction held 7 bases outside the gene matches. CDR3 length equals 15 residues. CDR3 amino acids: CASRTSERSYNEQFF. The CDR3 DNA follows: TGTGCCAGTCGGACTAGCGAAAGATCCTACAATGAGCAGTTCTTC.

This clone was observed a few times. In nucleotides, the CDR3 is TGTGCCAGCAGCTCCCAGGGACATCCGAACACCGGGGAGCTGTTTTTT. Its protein product is CASSSQGHPNTGELFF. The chain uses TRBV11-1 and TRBJ2-2; D possibly corresponds to TRBD1 (6 bases). CDR1 and CDR2 (germline): SGHAT, FQDESV (reference sequence). Deletions cut 4 bases from V and 0 bases from J, with 12 bases between. The length of the CDR3 is 16 residues.

The rearrangement joins TRBV4-2 to TRBJ2-5; 11 nucleotides match TRBD2. TRBJ2-7 explains the end of the DNA better; the J call may be wrong. Germline V gene lookup returns CDR1 LGHNA and CDR2 YNFKEQ. The CDR3 has 15 amino acids. This chain's CDR3 is CASSQDSGRAYEQYF. CDR3 in DNA: TGTGCCAGCAGCCAAGATAGCGGGAGGGCCTACGAGCAGTACTTC.

In this sample, this clone turned up many times. The genes are TRBV19 and TRBJ2-7; D unclear. The CDR3 has 12 residues. Germline CDR1 is LNHDA and CDR2 is SQIVND (reference sequence). Between the trimmed V and J ends, which lost 3 bases and 3 bases, there was a span of 6 bases. CDR3 in DNA: TGTGCCAGTAGTATGGGCAGCTACGAGCAGTACTTC. Its translation is CASSMGSYEQYF. The full variable domain, rest sourced from reference TRBV19 and TRBJ2-7, is DGGITQSPKYLFRKEGQNVTLSCEQNLNHDAMYWYRQDPGQGLRLIYYSQIVNDFQKGDIAEGYSVSREKKESFPLTVTSAQKNPTAFYLCASSMGSYEQYFGPGTRLTVT.

This chain links TRBV19 with TRBJ1-1, with a tentative D call TRBD1 (6 bases). V lost 4 bases, J lost 5 bases, and 14 bases lay in between. CDR1 LNHDA and CDR2 SQIVND come from the germline V gene (reference sequence). The CDR3 extends over 14 amino acids. This CDR3 is CASSNLGGRTEAFF. The CDR3 nucleotides read TGTGCCAGTAGTAACCTGGGGGGGCGGACTGAAGCTTTCTTT.